This T cell receptor (beta chain) was sequenced in a study of blood T cells in healthy people across ages (dated by TCRdb to between 2015 and 2017). Study-level background: In model experiments, template switching captured about one uniquely barcoded TCR beta cDNA molecule for every two T cells. The donors were divided into four age groups: young (average approximately 17 years), middle-aged (roughly 42), aged (roughly 60) and long-lived (roughly 86). Using the same blood draw, the study looked at two additional independent replicas of 1 million unique cDNA reads for two donors, one aged 18 to 30 and the other aged 80 or older. Using deep sequencing normalized with unique cDNA molecular identifiers, the study measured how TCR beta repertoire diversity changes with age. To avoid experimental bias, donors of different ages were distributed randomly across sequencing lanes.

The CDR3 starts with the cysteine, ends with the phenylalanine, and has 15 residues. Only the CDR3 portion is preserved as DNA: 45 bases, with reading frame beginning at the first base. Trimming removed 4 bases from V and 6 bases from J; the gene matches leave 11 bases unexplained. CDR1 SGHTA and CDR2 FQGNSA are derived from the germline V gene. Libraries were prepared through 5' RACE. A second PCR of roughly 7 to 11 cycles was performed with a sample-barcoded 5' primer and a J-beta primer mix. A unique molecular identifier was introduced onto each TCR beta cDNA molecule by a template-switch 5' adaptor carrying 12 random nucleotides. Each sample yielded at least 2.5 million CDR3-containing paired-end reads. First-strand cDNA synthesis was performed from all RNA using the Mint cDNA synthesis kit, with priming by a TRBC-specific oligonucleotide. All cDNA was treated with uracil-DNA glycosylase and then went through a first 18-cycle PCR with the universal primers M1SS and BC2_uni_R. The original methods were these. For normalization, 1 million high-quality reads were randomly selected from each sample, with every read carrying a distinct molecular identifier. Instead of being binned into consensus sequences, reads that shared molecular identifiers were thrown out. MiTCR, with a Q25 quality threshold and the strictest error-elimination algorithm, was used for CDR3 identification, clonotype clustering and error correction. Lower-bound total TCR beta diversity was estimated with a nonparametric unseen species model using Euler transformation. TCRdb's own reprocessing of the public reads used fastp at Q25 and MiXCR and kept productive beta chains. Every distinct CDR3 protein forms one entry, paired with its most common genes and DNA. TCRdb's processing, not the authors', yielded these V and J calls. The sample contains some 1,800,000 distinct CDR3 sequences, about two fifths of them found a single time. The ten largest account for around 23% of the sample.

What the work shows at the level of the full study, not this receptor alone: Donor CMV infection status was unknown, potentially confounding age-related changes in expanded clonotypes. Since profiling was done on bulk unsorted PBMCs, naive and antigen-experienced compartments could not be conclusively compared. There was a strong correlation between observed TCR beta diversity and the percentage of naive T cells measured by flow cytometry. Total diversity estimates from one million sequenced T cells were considered lower bounds and underestimates. As age increased, observed TCR beta diversity per million T cells dropped in a roughly linear way, and a significant reduction was already evident by age roughly 36. Compared with the aged group, more naive CD4+ T cells, fewer expanded clones and increased TCR diversity were shown by the long-lived group, suggesting age selection.

A remark on this clonotype: This clone's antigen is unknown. No much larger clone exists at a distance of one base, and base qualities are not known.

Donors were a few dozen systemically healthy Caucasian individuals from Russia aged roughly 6 to 95 years. Each donor gave 8 to 10 milliliters of peripheral blood, collected into EDTA-treated Vacutainer tubes. Ficoll-Paque density-gradient centrifugation was used to isolate PBMCs, with at least 6.5 million per sample. Total RNA was extracted from PBMCs with Trizol reagent, with at least 5.5 micrograms obtained per sample. Naive CD45RAhigh/CD27high T cell percentages were measured by flow cytometry on a PBMC aliquot from every donor. The sample comprised blood. This sequence originates from a human donor in good health. The chain uses TRBV7-2 and TRBJ1-1; a stretch of 7 junction bases matches TRBD1. The CDR3 loop reads CASSSPDRDSAEAFF. The nucleotide sequence is given as TGTGCCAGCAGCTCCCCAGACAGGGACAGCGCTGAAGCTTTCTTT.